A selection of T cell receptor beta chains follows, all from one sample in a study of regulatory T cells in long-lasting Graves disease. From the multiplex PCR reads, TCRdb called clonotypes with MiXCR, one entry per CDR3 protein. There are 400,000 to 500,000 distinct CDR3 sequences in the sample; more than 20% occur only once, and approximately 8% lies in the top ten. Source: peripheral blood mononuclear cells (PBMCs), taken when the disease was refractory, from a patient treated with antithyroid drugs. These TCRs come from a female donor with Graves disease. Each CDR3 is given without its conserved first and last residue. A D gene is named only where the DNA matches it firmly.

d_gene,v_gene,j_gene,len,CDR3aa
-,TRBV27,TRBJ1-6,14,ASSLFSQGHNSPLH
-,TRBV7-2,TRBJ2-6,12,AQRGGTGANVLT
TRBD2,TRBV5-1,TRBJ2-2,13,ATGTSTLNTGELF
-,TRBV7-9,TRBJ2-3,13,ASSPDRKNTDTQY
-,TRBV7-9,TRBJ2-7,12,ASSLVWGRHEQY
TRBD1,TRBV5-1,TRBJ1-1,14,ASSLIGDRTNTEAF
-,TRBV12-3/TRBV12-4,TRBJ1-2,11,ASTSTTPRGYT
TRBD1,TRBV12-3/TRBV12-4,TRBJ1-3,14,ASSSADRGKGNTIY
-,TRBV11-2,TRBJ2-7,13,ASSLNMIRAYEQY
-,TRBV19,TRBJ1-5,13,ASSIRGQTNQPQH
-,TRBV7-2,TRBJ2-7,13,ASSLIWKSEYEQY
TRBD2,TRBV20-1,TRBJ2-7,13,SARVRGLAAYEQY
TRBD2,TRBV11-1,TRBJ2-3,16,ASSGTTGLAGTGDTQY
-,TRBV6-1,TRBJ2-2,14,ASSKDYPSNTGELF
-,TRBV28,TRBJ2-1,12,ASSVLADYNEQF
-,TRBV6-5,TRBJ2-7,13,ASSYGGWSSYEQY
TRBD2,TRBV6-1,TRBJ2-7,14,ASKKMPEREWYEQY
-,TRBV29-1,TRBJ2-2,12,SARRAEDTGELF
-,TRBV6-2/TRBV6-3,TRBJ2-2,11,ASSYSPTGELF
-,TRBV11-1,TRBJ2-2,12,ASSPSRNTGELF
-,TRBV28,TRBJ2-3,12,ASSFEEFADTQY
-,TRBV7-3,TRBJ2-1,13,ASSLTLGSYNEQF
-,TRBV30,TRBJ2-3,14,AWSVGSASSTDTQY